The clone carrying this T cell receptor (beta chain) was counted a few times. As yet, its antigen is unknown. The germline V gene encodes CDR1 MDHEN and CDR2 SYDVKM. Between the trimmed V and J ends, which lost 4 bases and 3 bases, there was a span of 15 bases. The CDR3 covers 15 residues. Only in-frame clones appear in the TCRdb table, and some are missing; sequencing was by immunoSEQ multiplex PCR. The sample shows 100,000 to 150,000 clones, 88% of them seen only once. The data stem from a study of T cell responses to AZD1222 COVID-19 vaccine. Study-wide results and limits: Unmutated variant regions are reportedly targeted by nearly half of spike-specific TCRs. Spike-specific TCR breadth and depth both grew after two AZD1222 doses.

The rearrangement joins TRBV28 to TRBJ1-1, with D unresolved. The sequence derives from an adult in good health. This material consisted of peripheral blood, taken on day 0 of AZD1222 vaccination. CDR3 protein: CASSSPDSRDTEAFF. For the CDR3, the DNA is TGTGCCAGCAGTTCCCCTGACTCCCGAGACACTGAAGCTTTCTTT.